This TCR beta chain is drawn from a study of blood T cells in healthy people across ages. Study-level findings and limits: Not knowing donor CMV status may have confounded expanded clonotype changes.

For this clonotype: Its cognate antigen is unknown.

Isolation yielded PBMCs, at least 6 million per sample, in every case. Looked up from germline, CDR1 is MNHEY and CDR2 is SVGEGT. The CDR3 runs to 14 residues. The ends were cut back, 2 bases at V and 4 bases at J, with 9 bases in the middle. A second PCR of roughly 7 to 11 cycles used a sample-barcoded 5' primer and a J-beta primer mix. Each CDR3 protein is one row after TCRdb ran MiXCR on the 5' RACE reads. The repertoire has around 790,000 distinct CDR3 sequences, approximately 44% of them found once; the top ten carry around 21%. Sequencing was done on a sample of blood. The gene calls are TRBV6-2 or TRBV6-3 and TRBJ1-5; D is ambiguous. The TCR comes from a man aged 55 to 69 in good health. The CDR3 loop is CASSYVRQNQPQHF. In nucleotides, the CDR3 is TGTGCCAGCAGTTACGTCAGGCAAAATCAGCCCCAGCATTTT.